These 25 T cell receptor beta chains came from one sample sequenced in a study of CD8 T cells in Susac syndrome. Random hexamers primed reverse transcription of about 0.5 to 1 ug RNA. From the immunoSEQ multiplex PCR reads, TCRdb called clonotypes with MiXCR, one entry per CDR3 protein. Of about 160,000 distinct CDR3 sequences in the sample, 80% to 95% were seen once. The specimen sequenced was CD4+ T cells from PBMCs. Receptors were obtained from a human donor in good health.

This rearrangement joins TRBV6-2 or TRBV6-3 to TRBJ2-3; the D is unclear. Germline CDR1 and CDR2: MNHEY and SVGEGT. With 6 bases removed from V and 2 bases from J, the gap between germline ends came to 6 bases. CDR3 size: 12 residues. CDR3 in DNA: TGTGCCAGCAGGGCTCTCACAGATACGCAGTATTTT. Translated: CASRALTDTQYF.

The V call is TRBV23-1, the J call TRBJ1-1, with D possibly TRBD1 on 6 matching bases. TRBV23-1 is given ORF status, its function remaining uncertain. V lost 1 base and J 4 bases, leaving 19 bases between the germline ends. The CDR3 extends over 17 amino acids. CDR3 protein: CASSQYWGRGLGTEAFF. CDR3 coding DNA: TGCGCCAGCAGTCAATACTGGGGCAGGGGATTGGGCACTGAAGCTTTCTTT.

The rearrangement joins TRBV6-1 to TRBJ2-1; perhaps D is TRBD1 or TRBD2 (5 bases each). The CDR3 has 15 amino acids. V lost 1 base and J lost 7, with 14 bases in between. CDR1 is MNHNS and CDR2 is SASEGT in the germline V gene. CDR3 nucleotides: TGTGCCAGCAGTGAAGGCCAGGGAAGAGGGAATGAGCAGTTCTTC. The encoded protein is CASSEGQGRGNEQFF.

J is TRBJ2-3 and V is TRBV7-2; TRBD1 matches 8 bases. This CDR3 is 15 amino acids long. The germline V gene has CDR1 SGHTA and CDR2 FQGNSA. After removal of 5 bases from V and 6 bases from J, the junction contained 10 bases not matched to a gene. CDR3 nucleotide sequence: TGTGCCAGCAGCCGGGGGACAGGCCCACGGGATACGCAGTATTTT. Its translation: CASSRGTGPRDTQYF.

The chain joins TRBV7-2 to TRBJ2-7; 12 bases fit TRBD1. V was pared by 3 bases and J by 4 bases, with 7 bases of the junction left unmatched. Looked up from germline, CDR1 is SGHTA and CDR2 is FQGNSA. The CDR3 sequence is 16 residues long. CDR3 in amino acids: CASSFKRGQGAYEQYF. CDR3 in DNA: TGTGCCAGCAGCTTCAAGAGGGGACAGGGGGCGTACGAGCAGTACTTC.

The J gene is TRBJ1-2, the V gene TRBV5-1; D possibly corresponds to TRBD1 (6 bases). Germline V gene data show CDR1 as SGHRS and CDR2 as YFSETQ. The CDR3 covers 15 residues. Deletions cut 0 bases from V and 2 bases from J, with 11 bases between. The CDR3, as DNA: TGCGCCAGCAGCTTGGTGGGGGCTGGCAACTATGGCTACACCTTC. It encodes CASSLVGAGNYGYTF.

This chain's CDR3 is CASSADRAYNEQFF. The CDR3, as DNA: TGTGCCAGCAGCGCGGACAGGGCTTACAATGAGCAGTTCTTC. The chain combines TRBV9 with TRBJ2-1; 8 bases agree with TRBD1. Unmatched junction bases numbered 3, after V lost 3 bases and J lost 4 bases. CDR1 is SGDLS, CDR2 YYNGEE, per germline. CDR3 length: 14 amino acids.

The chain links TRBV6-5 to TRBJ1-1; weak D call: TRBD1 (5 bases). Germline CDR1 is MNHEY and CDR2 is SVGAGI. V gave up 3 bases and J gave up 8 bases, with 19 bases separating them. The length of the CDR3 is 15 residues. The CDR3 loop is CASSYWDSRGDEAFF. The DNA for the CDR3 is TGTGCCAGCAGTTATTGGGACTCCCGTGGAGACGAAGCTTTCTTT.

J is TRBJ2-1 and V is TRBV4-2; 14 positions match TRBD2. CDR3 length: 16 amino acids. The germline gives CDR1 LGHNA, CDR2 YNFKEQ. With 4 bases clipped from V and 5 bases from J, the junction kept 4 bases outside the gene matches. The CDR3 bases are TGTGCCAGCAGCCTCCCGACTAGCGGGGGGGACAATGAGCAGTTCTTC. This translates into CASSLPTSGGDNEQFF.

This chain uses TRBV20-1 with TRBJ1-1; possibly TRBD1 for D (6 bases). Germline CDR1 reads DFQATT; CDR2 reads SNEGSKA (reference sequence). The V gene lost 5 bases and the J gene lost 6 bases, with 22 bases spanning the gap. The CDR3 has 15 amino acids. CDR3 sequence (DNA): TGCAGTGCTCCTCTTCTTAACGGGGGCGCAGCTGAAGCTTTCTTT. Translating gives CSAPLLNGGAAEAFF.

The rearrangement joins TRBV3-1 to TRBJ2-1, with 8 nucleotides matching TRBD1. After removal of 3 bases from V and 8 bases from J, the junction contained 6 bases not matched to a gene. The length of the CDR3 is 14 residues. In germline, CDR1 is LGHDT, CDR2 YNNKEL (reference sequence). CDR3 loop: CASSQSGTGDEQFF. As DNA, the CDR3 is TGTGCCAGCAGCCAGTCCGGGACAGGCGATGAGCAGTTCTTC.

The rearrangement uses TRBV5-4 and TRBJ2-5; 10 positions agree with TRBD1. The germline CDR1 and CDR2 sequences are SGHNT and YYREEE (reference sequence). The V and J ends lost 3 bases and 3 bases, in that order; junction bases with no gene match: 8. The CDR3 covers 16 residues. The CDR3 sequence is CASSSGRDRGKETQYF. CDR3 nucleotides: TGTGCCAGCAGCTCGGGCCGGGACAGGGGAAAAGAGACCCAGTACTTC.

The V and J genes are TRBV2 and TRBJ2-5; a weak D match, TRBD2 (6 bases). This CDR3 is built from 14 residues. Per germline, CDR1 SNHLY and CDR2 FYNNEI. V lost 5 bases, J lost 5 bases, and 15 bases lay in between. The CDR3 bases are TGTGCCAGCAGTCCAAGATTTGGGGGGGAGACCCAGTACTTC. Protein product: CASSPRFGGETQYF.

This clonotype was picked up one time. The rearrangement uses TRBV29-1 and TRBJ1-1, with 7 bases that match TRBD1. V was clipped by 7 bases and J by 4 bases; unmatched bases: 9. The CDR3 consists of 13 residues. The germline gives CDR1 SQVTM, CDR2 ANQGSEA. The CDR3 DNA reads TGCAGCGCTTCCAGACAGGGTACCACTGAAGCTTTCTTT. Amino acid sequence: CSASRQGTTEAFF.

This chain links TRBV20-1 with TRBJ2-5; 9 positions match TRBD2. From germline, CDR1 is DFQATT and CDR2 SNEGSKA (reference sequence). CDR3 length: 13 residues. Germline trimming cut 2 bases from V and 6 bases from J; bases unmatched to any gene: 4. CDR3 loop: CSARRGGAQTQYF. CDR3 DNA sequence: TGCAGTGCTAGACGCGGGGGGGCCCAGACCCAGTACTTC.

The chain employs TRBV29-1 and TRBJ1-3; no clear D gene. The V end was cut by 5 bases, the J end by 0 bases, with 11 bases between. Germline lookup yields CDR1 SQVTM and CDR2 ANQGSEA. This CDR3 is built from 14 residues. CDR3 DNA sequence: TGCAGCGTTCAATCGGGTAGCTCTGGAAACACCATATATTTT. Translation: CSVQSGSSGNTIYF.

The chain has TRBV5-4 and TRBJ2-6; D not resolved. The CDR3 is made up of 16 amino acids. Germline V gene data show CDR1 as SGHNT and CDR2 as YYREEE (reference sequence). The V gene lost 4 bases and the J gene lost 1 base, with 12 bases spanning the gap. The CDR3 bases are TGTGCCAGCAGCCCCCAGCGCTATTCTGGGGCCAACGTCCTGACTTTC. Translating gives CASSPQRYSGANVLTF.

J is TRBJ1-2 and V is TRBV20-1; D remains ambiguous. CDR1 and CDR2 (germline): DFQATT, SNEGSKA (reference sequence). This CDR3 comprises 13 residues. V shed 5 bases and J shed 4 bases, with 14 bases lying between them. CDR3 in amino acids: CSAPPRISYGYTF. CDR3 sequence (DNA): TGCAGTGCTCCTCCAAGAATCTCCTATGGCTACACCTTC.

The chain joins TRBV29-1 to TRBJ1-1; D uncertain. Germline V CDR1 and CDR2: SQVTM, ANQGSEA. The CDR3 runs to 14 residues. V lost 5 bases and J 2 bases, leaving 15 bases between the germline ends. The CDR3 loop reads CSVYNQAVNTEAFF. The CDR3 nucleotides are TGCAGCGTTTATAACCAGGCAGTTAACACTGAAGCTTTCTTT.

The chain recombines TRBV2 with TRBJ1-6, with D maybe TRBD1 (6 bases). The CDR3 is 15 amino acids. The V end was cut by 8 bases, the J end by 7 bases, with 18 bases between. Germline CDR1 SNHLY, CDR2 FYNNEI. The CDR3 DNA is TGTGCCAGCCAGATCCCCAGGGGAGTGAATTCACCCCTCCACTTT. Translation: CASQIPRGVNSPLHF.

The chain uses TRBV23-1 and TRBJ1-3; D remains unclear. TRBV23-1 is an open reading frame, and its role is uncertain. Trimming removed 1 base from V and 0 bases from J, with 13 bases in between. There are 17 residues in the CDR3. CDR3 region: CASSQCPARLSGNTIYF. CDR3 DNA: TGCGCCAGCAGTCAATGTCCAGCTAGACTCTCTGGAAACACCATATATTTT.

V and J are TRBV30 and TRBJ2-5; 11 bases fit TRBD2. Germline V gives CDR1 GTSNPN, CDR2 SVGIG (reference sequence). J was trimmed by 10 bases and V by 2 bases; bases with no gene match: 12. The CDR3 loop spans 15 amino acids. CDR3 amino acids: CAWSPAILAGGIQYF. The CDR3 coding sequence is TGTGCCTGGAGTCCGGCCATCTTAGCGGGGGGGATCCAGTACTTC.

This chain uses TRBV5-1 with TRBJ2-2, with 7 bases aligning to TRBD2. Germline V gene lookup returns CDR1 SGHRS and CDR2 YFSETQ. CDR3 length equals 16 residues. The V segment lost 1 base and the J segment 2 bases; nucleotides outside the gene matches: 5. The DNA for the CDR3 is TGCGCCAGCAGCTTGATGGGCGGGGGAAACACCGGGGAGCTGTTTTTT. The encoded protein is CASSLMGGGNTGELFF.

The V call is TRBV18, the J call TRBJ1-2, with 7 bases fitting TRBD1. V lost 3 bases and J lost 5; bases outside the gene matches: 6. Germline V gene lookup returns CDR1 KGHSH and CDR2 LQKENI. The CDR3 runs to 14 residues. The chain's CDR3 is CASSPDRARYGYTF. The CDR3 coding sequence is TGTGCCAGCTCACCTGACAGGGCAAGATATGGCTACACCTTC. The full variable domain, completed using reference TRBV18 and TRBJ1-2, is NAGVMQNPRHLVRRRGQEARLRCSPMKGHSHVYWYRQLPEEGLKFMVYLQKENIIDESGMPKERFSAEFPKEGPSILRIQQVVRGDSAAYFCASSPDRARYGYTFGSGTRLTVV.

This rearrangement joins TRBV7-9 to TRBJ1-6; D gene ambiguous. CDR3 size: 14 residues. The germline V gene has CDR1 SEHNR and CDR2 FQNEAQ (reference sequence). The germline V and J ends were trimmed by 5 bases and 11 bases, with 16 bases remaining between them. The CDR3 coding sequence is TGTGCCAGCAGCAGTGAGGGATTTATTCCACCCCTCCACTTT. This encodes CASSSEGFIPPLHF.